This TCR beta chain was sequenced in a study of beta chain features in type 1 diabetes. Study at large: Patients shared similar age, gender and cell yields with healthy donors.

Expressed TCRB transcripts got sequenced, as all isolated RNA was reverse transcribed. Sequencing was performed with immunoSEQ multiplex PCR; in TCRdb, only in-frame clones are kept and a portion is missing. This sample has about 360,000 clones, with around an eighth found just once. This clone occurred a few times. CD4+ naive, central memory, regulatory and stem cell-like memory cells were sorted via CD45RO/CCR7/CD25/CD127/CD95/CD27. The CDR3 consists of 12 residues. Germline V gene sequence: CDR1 MNHNY, CDR2 SVGAGI (reference sequence). Trimming pared 6 bases from V and 3 bases from J, leaving 6 bases between.

The specimen was naive CD4+ T cells from blood. The TCR sequence derives from a man aged 18 to 30 in good health. The V gene is TRBV6-6, the J gene TRBJ1-5; no definite D call. In nucleotides, the CDR3 is TGTGCCAGCAGAGACAACAATCAGCCCCAGCATTTT. Translation: CASRDNNQPQHF.